The 29 T cell receptor beta chains in this list originate from one sample, sequenced in a study of blood T cell repertoires in COVID-19. The method was immunoSEQ multiplex PCR; TCRdb's version includes in-frame clones alone and lacks a portion of them. The sample has about 88,000 clones, about 88% seen once. Sequenced input: peripheral blood. The receptors stem from an elderly woman with active COVID-19.

This CDR3 reads CASSPPGGSGTSYEQYF. In DNA, the CDR3 is TGTGCCAGCTCCCCCCCGGGGGGTAGCGGGACCTCCTACGAGCAGTACTTC. The chain uses TRBV18 and TRBJ2-7; 8 bases are shared with TRBD2. CDR1 is KGHSH, CDR2 LQKENI, per germline. V was pared by 6 bases and J by 0 bases, with 13 bases of the junction left unmatched. CDR3 size: 17 residues.

There are a few counts of this clone. The chain recombines TRBV6-1 with TRBJ2-3, with 8 bases that match TRBD2. This CDR3 comprises 16 residues. In germline, CDR1 is MNHNS, CDR2 SASEGT. V was clipped by 4 bases and J by 2 bases; unmatched bases: 8. The CDR3 here is CASSGLATSATDTQYF. CDR3 in DNA: TGTGCCAGCAGTGGACTAGCGACCTCTGCCACAGATACGCAGTATTTT.

This chain links TRBV6-1 with TRBJ2-5; tentatively, D is TRBD2 (5 bases). Germline CDR1 is MNHNS and CDR2 is SASEGT. Trimming removed 3 bases from V and 2 bases from J, with 10 bases in between. The CDR3 runs to 14 residues. The CDR3 sequence is CASSDFRTQETQYF. For the CDR3, the DNA is TGTGCCAGCAGTGATTTCCGGACTCAAGAGACCCAGTACTTC.

This chain joins TRBV24-1 and TRBJ2-3; D call uncertain. Per the germline V gene, CDR1 is KGHDR and CDR2 is SFDVKD. The CDR3 sequence is 13 residues long. The germline V and J ends were trimmed by 3 bases and 1 base, with 4 bases remaining between them. The CDR3: CATSDSGTDTQYF. CDR3 nucleotide sequence: TGTGCCACCAGTGATAGCGGCACAGATACGCAGTATTTT.

This clone is a singleton in its sample. The chain combines TRBV11-1 with TRBJ2-1, with 10 positions matching TRBD2. V lost 5 bases and J lost 3; bases outside the gene matches: 4. Per the germline V gene, CDR1 is SGHAT and CDR2 is FQDESV (reference sequence). This CDR3 spans 15 amino acids. The CDR3 DNA reads as TGTGCCAGCAGCCTACTAGCGGGGCTCTACAATGAGCAGTTCTTC. It is translated as CASSLLAGLYNEQFF.

This clone was recorded once. The chain has TRBV28 and TRBJ2-1, with D possibly TRBD2 on 5 matching bases. Trimming removed 4 bases from V and 8 bases from J, with 12 bases in between. In germline, CDR1 is MDHEN, CDR2 SYDVKM. CDR3 size: 13 residues. As DNA, the CDR3 is TGTGCCAGCAGTTGGAGAGGGTACGATGAGCAGTTCTTC. Protein product: CASSWRGYDEQFF.

The V call is TRBV7-6, the J call TRBJ1-4, with TRBD1 matching over 7 bases. Germline assignment: CDR1 SGHVS and CDR2 FNYEAQ. J lost 5 bases, V lost 4 bases, and 1 base had no gene match. This CDR3 has 13 residues. The DNA for the CDR3 is TGTGCCAGCAGCTCGGGACAGAATGAAAAACTGTTTTTT. Its protein is CASSSGQNEKLFF.

The rearrangement uses TRBV7-2 and TRBJ2-3, with a weak D call TRBD1 (6 bases). The germline V and J ends were trimmed by 5 bases and 14 bases, with 14 bases remaining between them. Germline V CDR1 and CDR2: SGHTA, FQGNSA. The CDR3 runs 11 residues. The CDR3 region has the DNA TGTGCCAGCAGCCAGGGGTGGGGGTGGTATTTT. It yields the protein CASSQGWGWYF. The whole variable domain, filled in from reference TRBV7-2 and TRBJ2-3, reads GAGVSQSPSNKVTEKGKDVELRCDPISGHTALYWYRQSLGQGLEFLIYFQGNSAPDKSGLPSDRFSAERTGGSVSTLTIQRTQQEDSAVYLCASSQGWGWYFGPGTRLTVL.

The chain combines TRBV18 with TRBJ1-5; D perhaps matches TRBD1 (6 bases). V was clipped by 4 bases and J by 7 bases, with 14 bases between them. Germline CDR1 KGHSH, CDR2 LQKENI. This CDR3 has 14 amino acids. The CDR3 coding sequence is TGTGCCAGCTCACTTAACAGGGATGGACAGCCCCAGCATTTT. It specifies CASSLNRDGQPQHF.

The V call is TRBV7-2, the J call TRBJ1-1; no definite D call. CDR1 SGHTA and CDR2 FQGNSA come from the germline V gene. The CDR3 contains 14 residues. Trimming removed 4 bases from V and 1 base from J, with 10 bases in between. CDR3 coding DNA: TGTGCCAGCAGCTCCCCGGGGAGGAACACTGAAGCTTTCTTT. This sequence encodes CASSSPGRNTEAFF.

The chain uses TRBV28 and TRBJ2-4; 7 positions agree with TRBD1. Germline V gene sequence: CDR1 MDHEN, CDR2 SYDVKM. After removal of 2 bases from V and 0 bases from J, the junction contained 4 bases not matched to a gene. This CDR3 comprises 16 residues. The CDR3 coding sequence is TGTGCCAGCAGTTTAGTGAGGGGGCTAGCCAAAAACATTCAGTACTTC. As protein: CASSLVRGLAKNIQYF.

This sequence joins TRBV4-2 and TRBJ2-7, with 9 bases matching TRBD2. The length of the CDR3 is 15 residues. Germline CDR1 LGHNA, CDR2 YNFKEQ. The J segment lost 6 bases and the V segment lost 1 base, leaving 7 bases of the junction unmatched. CDR3 nucleotide sequence: TGTGCCAGCAGCCAAGTTGGTAGCGGGAGCAGCGAGCAGTACTTC. Protein sequence: CASSQVGSGSSEQYF.

The V gene is TRBV18, the J gene TRBJ2-5; D may be TRBD1 (5 bases). V dropped 4 bases and J dropped 2 bases, with 8 bases sitting between them. Germline CDR1 reads KGHSH; CDR2 reads LQKENI. CDR3 length equals 13 residues. CDR3 DNA sequence: TGTGCCAGCTCACGGGGCCAACAAGAGACCCAGTACTTC. Protein sequence: CASSRGQQETQYF.

The CDR3 loop is CASSQIGELNNEQFF. The CDR3 DNA reads as TGTGCCAGCAGCCAAATAGGGGAACTCAACAATGAGCAGTTCTTC. The chain carries TRBV14 and TRBJ2-1; TRBD1 might be the D (5 bases). V was clipped by 2 bases and J by 5 bases, with 13 bases between them. There are 15 residues in the CDR3. The V gene's germline CDR1 is SGHDN and CDR2 FVKESK.

The V and J genes are TRBV4-2 and TRBJ2-1, with 8 bases identical to TRBD1. The germline CDR1 and CDR2 sequences are LGHNA and YNFKEQ. The CDR3 has 14 residues. J gave up 6 bases and V 4 bases, and 5 bases lay outside the gene matches. CDR3 coding DNA: TGTGCCAGCAGCCCAGGACAGGGTCGCAATGAGCAGTTCTTC. Translation gives CASSPGQGRNEQFF.

V and J are TRBV27 and TRBJ2-1; 12 nucleotides match TRBD1. CDR1 MNHEY and CDR2 SMNVEV come from the germline V gene (reference sequence). The CDR3 spans 15 residues. With 2 bases clipped from V and 6 bases from J, the junction kept 2 bases outside the gene matches. The chain's CDR3 is CASSLRGQGANEQFF. CDR3 coding DNA: TGTGCCAGCAGTTTACGGGGACAGGGGGCCAATGAGCAGTTCTTC.

The V gene is TRBV19, the J gene TRBJ2-1, with D possibly matching TRBD2 (6 bases). The CDR3 has 15 amino acids. The V end lost 4 bases, the J end lost 2 bases, and 12 bases lay between the germline ends. From germline, CDR1 is LNHDA and CDR2 SQIVND (reference sequence). The CDR3, as DNA: TGTGCCAGTAGTAGCTCGGGAGAGCCCTACAATGAGCAGTTCTTC. It codes for CASSSSGEPYNEQFF.

The V and J genes are TRBV4-3 and TRBJ2-2; tentatively, D is TRBD2 (6 bases). Germline lookup yields CDR1 LGHNA and CDR2 YSLEER. The V end was cut by 1 base, the J end by 4 bases, with 10 bases between. This CDR3 is 15 amino acids long. The CDR3 loop is CASSQGGRSTGELFF. In DNA, the CDR3 is TGCGCCAGCAGCCAAGGTGGGAGGAGCACCGGGGAGCTGTTTTTT.

The chain couples TRBV27 to TRBJ2-3; tentatively, D is TRBD1 (6 bases). Trimming pared 6 bases from V and 2 bases from J, leaving 12 bases between. CDR1 MNHEY and CDR2 SMNVEV come from the germline V gene (reference sequence). The CDR3 length is 14 residues. The CDR3 bases are TGTGCCAGCAGCCGAGGGGGAGTCACAGATACGCAGTATTTT. Its protein is CASSRGGVTDTQYF.

This rearrangement joins TRBV5-1 to TRBJ1-4, with 7 bases aligning to TRBD1. The germline CDR1 and CDR2 sequences are SGHRS and YFSETQ. The V segment lost 2 bases and the J segment 2 bases; nucleotides outside the gene matches: 0. The CDR3 consists of 14 residues. CDR3 nucleotide sequence: TGCGCCAGCAGCTTACAGGGGACTAATGAAAAACTGTTTTTT. It translates to CASSLQGTNEKLFF.

The rearrangement links TRBV11-2 to TRBJ1-1; TRBD1 might be the D (6 bases). The V and J ends lost 5 bases and 4 bases respectively, with 11 bases between them. The CDR3 runs 13 residues. From germline, CDR1 is SGHAT and CDR2 FQNNGV. The CDR3 DNA reads as TGTGCCAGCAGCGGGGGACAACTCACTGAAGCTTTCTTT. It is translated as CASSGGQLTEAFF.

The chain couples TRBV7-9 to TRBJ2-7; D not resolved. The germline V gene encodes CDR1 SEHNR and CDR2 FQNEAQ (reference sequence). Trimming shortened V by 2 bases and J by 5 bases, and 13 bases separated the two germline ends. The CDR3 sequence is 14 residues long. CDR3 region: CASSLSSGSHEQYF. CDR3 nucleotides: TGTGCCAGCAGCTTAAGCTCCGGGTCCCACGAGCAGTACTTC.

The rearrangement links TRBV5-5 to TRBJ2-7, with 10 bases fitting TRBD2. J lost 4 bases, V lost 3 bases, and 10 bases had no gene match. The germline CDR1 and CDR2 sequences are SGHKS and YYEKEE (reference sequence). The CDR3 covers 16 residues. As DNA, the CDR3 is TGTGCCAGCAGCTCTTCCAATCTAGCGGGAGTGTACGAGCAGTACTTC. Translated: CASSSSNLAGVYEQYF.

The chain joins TRBV7-8 to TRBJ2-7; possible D gene TRBD2, 5 bases. The CDR3 consists of 14 residues. The germline V gene encodes CDR1 SGHVS and CDR2 FQNEAQ. The V and J ends lost 3 bases and 2 bases respectively, with 11 bases between them. The CDR3 sequence: CASSFPSSPYEQYF. CDR3 nucleotide sequence: TGTGCCAGCAGCTTCCCGTCTAGCCCCTACGAGCAGTACTTC.

The V and J genes are TRBV5-4 and TRBJ1-4; D is unclear. CDR3 length: 12 residues. Trimming removed 2 bases at V and 6 bases at J, with 5 bases between. The germline V gene encodes CDR1 SGHNT and CDR2 YYREEE (reference sequence). The CDR3 protein is CASSFADEKLFF. The DNA of the CDR3 is TGTGCCAGCAGCTTCGCAGATGAAAAACTGTTTTTT.

This chain uses TRBV18 with TRBJ2-7, with a possible D match to TRBD1 (6 bases). V was trimmed by 3 bases and J by 1 base, leaving 7 bases between them. The CDR3 spans 13 residues. Per germline, CDR1 KGHSH and CDR2 LQKENI. CDR3 in DNA: TGTGCCAGCTCACCGGACAGATCCTACGAGCAGTACTTC. Residues: CASSPDRSYEQYF.

The chain carries TRBV3-1 (or the pseudogene TRBV3-2) and TRBJ2-3; D is perhaps TRBD2 (5 bases). Trimming cost V 4 bases and J 7 bases, with 12 bases left between them. The CDR3 sequence is 13 residues long. Germline-derived CDR1 and CDR2 are LGHDT and YNNKEL (reference sequence). CDR3 sequence (DNA): TGTGCCAGCAGCCGCCGGGATCTCAATACGCAGTATTTT. The encoded protein is CASSRRDLNTQYF.

The rearrangement joins TRBV10-2 to TRBJ2-1; a possible D gene is TRBD2 (5 bases). The CDR3 sequence is 18 residues long. Trimming took 7 bases from V and 0 from J, leaving 22 bases between them. Germline CDR1 WSHSY, CDR2 SAAADI. The CDR3 sequence: CASNGLGFYESSYNEQFF. In DNA form, the CDR3 reads TGCGCCAGCAACGGACTCGGGTTTTATGAGAGCTCCTACAATGAGCAGTTCTTC.

The rearrangement joins TRBV6-1 to TRBJ2-7; TRBD2 might be the D (7 bases). V was trimmed by 3 bases and J by 5 bases, leaving 17 bases between them. The CDR3 consists of 15 residues. The germline V gene encodes CDR1 MNHNS and CDR2 SASEGT. Written as DNA, the CDR3 is TGTGCCAGCAGTGAGGGGGGGGCCCGGGCGGACGAGCAGTACTTC. This translates into CASSEGGARADEQYF.